This T cell receptor beta chain emerged from a study of blood T cell repertoires in COVID-19. For the study at large: There were acute and convalescent COVID-19 samples, and they came from the United States, Italy and Spain. The analysed material was cDNA or gDNA that came from T cells, B-cell-depleted T cells, or PBMCs.

The authors' processing: Counts of nucleated cells, estimated from reference gene primer amplification, were obtained. Clones were sequenced by immunoSEQ multiplex PCR, and TCRdb holds only the in-frame ones, with some missing. The V and J calls and the clone size are those of that table, but D and trimming were determined from the DNA. The profile shows fewer than 25,000 clones, around nine tenths of them singletons. Germline CDR1 reads MGHRA; CDR2 reads YSYEKL. The V gene end was trimmed by 1 base and the J gene end by 7 bases; junction bases not matched to a gene: 6. The CDR3 is 15 amino acids. The clonotype was recovered from a woman aged 55-70 years with active COVID-19. The chain is built from TRBV4-1 and TRBJ1-4; 7 bases are a match to TRBD1. Sequencing was performed on peripheral blood. The CDR3 loop reads CASSQVGTVGEKLFF. In DNA form, the CDR3 reads TGCGCCAGCAGCCAAGTCGGGACAGTGGGTGAAAAACTGTTTTTT.